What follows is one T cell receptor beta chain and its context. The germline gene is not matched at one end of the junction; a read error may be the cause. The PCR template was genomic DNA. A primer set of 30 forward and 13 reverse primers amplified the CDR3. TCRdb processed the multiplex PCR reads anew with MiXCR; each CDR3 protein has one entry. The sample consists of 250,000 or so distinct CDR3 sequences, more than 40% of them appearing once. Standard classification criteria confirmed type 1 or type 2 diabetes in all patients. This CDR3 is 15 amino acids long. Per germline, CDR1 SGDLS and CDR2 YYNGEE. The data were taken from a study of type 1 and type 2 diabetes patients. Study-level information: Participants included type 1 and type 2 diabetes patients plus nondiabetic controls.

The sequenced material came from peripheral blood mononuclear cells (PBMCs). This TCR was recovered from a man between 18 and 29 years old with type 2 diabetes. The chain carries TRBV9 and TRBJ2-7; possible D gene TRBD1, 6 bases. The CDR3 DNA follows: TGTGCCGGCAGCTTAATCGACCAGGGGACCAACGAGCAGTACTTC. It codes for CAGSLIDQGTNEQYF.